These T cell receptor beta chains were read from a single sample in a study of T cells in Graves' hyperthyroidism and ophthalmopathy. One entry per CDR3 protein results from TCRdb running MiXCR on the multiplex PCR reads. The sample comprises about 640,000 distinct CDR3 sequences, under 25% of which are singletons, and roughly 30% rests with the top ten. Sequencing was carried out using blood. The receptors come from a man aged 25 to 40 with Graves' ophthalmopathy. Both conserved end residues are part of each CDR3. The order of the fields is J gene, clone size, D gene, V gene, CDR3 length, CDR3 protein, CDR3 DNA. A D gene is named only where the DNA matches it firmly. Not all rows give a size; the values are once, few, many and, for expanded clones, a class.

j_call: TRBJ2-7
clone_size: .
d_call: .
v_call: TRBV27
cdr3_length: 12
cdr3_aa: CASSMRVGEQYF
cdr3_nt: TGTGCCAGCAGTATGAGAGTCGGCGAGCAGTACTTC

j_call: TRBJ2-2
clone_size: many
d_call: .
v_call: TRBV30
cdr3_length: 15
cdr3_aa: CAGVGKAVNTGELFF
cdr3_nt: TGTGCTGGGGTCGGAAAGGCCGTTAACACCGGGGAGCTGTTTTTT

j_call: TRBJ2-7
clone_size: few
d_call: TRBD1
v_call: TRBV5-6
cdr3_length: 16
cdr3_aa: CASSPTGTESSYEQYF
cdr3_nt: TGTGCCAGCAGCCCCACCGGGACAGAGAGCTCCTACGAGCAGTACTTC

j_call: TRBJ2-5
clone_size: many
d_call: .
v_call: TRBV7-2
cdr3_length: 14
cdr3_aa: CASSLGSTRETQYF
cdr3_nt: TGTGCCAGCAGCTTAGGCAGTACTAGAGAGACCCAGTACTTC

j_call: TRBJ1-2
clone_size: .
d_call: .
v_call: TRBV27
cdr3_length: 15
cdr3_aa: CASSLYPTSNYGYTF
cdr3_nt: TGTGCCAGCAGTTTATACCCAACTTCTAACTATGGCTACACCTTC

j_call: TRBJ2-1
clone_size: few
d_call: .
v_call: TRBV4-1
cdr3_length: 15
cdr3_aa: CASSQDQAGSDEQFF
cdr3_nt: TGCGCCAGCAGCCAAGATCAGGCGGGGTCCGATGAGCAGTTCTTC

j_call: TRBJ2-7
clone_size: .
d_call: .
v_call: TRBV30
cdr3_length: 14
cdr3_aa: CAWSSGEGVHEQYF
cdr3_nt: TGTGCCTGGAGTTCGGGGGAGGGGGTTCACGAGCAGTACTTC

j_call: TRBJ2-7
clone_size: many
d_call: TRBD2
v_call: TRBV7-2
cdr3_length: 15
cdr3_aa: CASSQGLAGAGEQYF
cdr3_nt: TGTGCCAGCAGCCAGGGACTAGCGGGAGCCGGGGAGCAGTACTTC

j_call: TRBJ2-7
clone_size: .
d_call: TRBD2
v_call: TRBV7-6
cdr3_length: 16
cdr3_aa: CASSLAAGTSSYEQYF
cdr3_nt: TGTGCCAGCAGCTTAGCAGCCGGGACTAGCAGCTACGAGCAGTACTTC

j_call: TRBJ2-5
clone_size: .
d_call: TRBD2
v_call: TRBV2
cdr3_length: 18
cdr3_aa: CASSQDLATSGRPETQYF
cdr3_nt: TGTGCCAGCAGCCAAGACCTTGCGACTAGCGGGAGGCCAGAGACCCAGTACTTC

j_call: TRBJ2-1
clone_size: .
d_call: TRBD1
v_call: TRBV15
cdr3_length: 15
cdr3_aa: CATSRDLGTGNEQFF
cdr3_nt: TGTGCCACCAGCAGAGATCTCGGGACAGGGAATGAGCAGTTCTTC

j_call: TRBJ1-4
clone_size: few
d_call: .
v_call: TRBV6-1
cdr3_length: 17
cdr3_aa: CAISKALTTISNEKLFF
cdr3_nt: TGTGCCATCTCTAAGGCGCTGACGACGATTTCTAATGAAAAACTGTTTTTT

j_call: TRBJ1-2
clone_size: .
d_call: .
v_call: TRBV24-1
cdr3_length: 15
cdr3_aa: CATSDSRDTHGGYTF
cdr3_nt: TGTGCCACCAGTGACTCCCGGGACACCCACGGAGGCTACACCTTC

j_call: TRBJ2-3
clone_size: many
d_call: .
v_call: TRBV7-9
cdr3_length: 14
cdr3_aa: CASSLQGSTDTQYF
cdr3_nt: TGTGCCAGCAGTCTACAGGGTTCGACAGATACGCAGTATTTT

j_call: TRBJ2-1
clone_size: few
d_call: .
v_call: TRBV24-1
cdr3_length: 13
cdr3_aa: CATSVGGYNEQFF
cdr3_nt: TGTGCCACCAGTGTAGGGGGCTACAATGAGCAGTTCTTC

j_call: TRBJ2-5
clone_size: many
d_call: TRBD1
v_call: TRBV30
cdr3_length: 14
cdr3_aa: CAWRPGQPQETQYF
cdr3_nt: TGTGCCTGGAGGCCGGGACAGCCTCAAGAGACCCAGTACTTC

j_call: TRBJ1-4
clone_size: few
d_call: .
v_call: TRBV7-2
cdr3_length: 14
cdr3_aa: CASSSPRQGEKLFF
cdr3_nt: TGTGCCAGCAGCTCCCCGAGGCAGGGGGAAAAACTGTTTTTT

j_call: TRBJ2-7
clone_size: many
d_call: TRBD1
v_call: TRBV28
cdr3_length: 14
cdr3_aa: CASRRQGGTYEQYF
cdr3_nt: TGTGCCAGCAGGCGACAGGGGGGGACCTACGAGCAGTACTTC

j_call: TRBJ2-3
clone_size: .
d_call: .
v_call: TRBV28
cdr3_length: 15
cdr3_aa: CASSGGGAGTDTQYF
cdr3_nt: TGTGCCAGCAGTGGCGGGGGCGCAGGCACAGATACGCAGTATTTT

j_call: TRBJ1-6
clone_size: .
d_call: .
v_call: TRBV3-1
cdr3_length: 17
cdr3_aa: CASSQEEWVSYNSPLHF
cdr3_nt: TGTGCCAGCAGCCAAGAAGAGTGGGTCAGCTATAATTCACCCCTCCACTTT

j_call: TRBJ2-5
clone_size: .
d_call: .
v_call: TRBV12-3/TRBV12-4
cdr3_length: 15
cdr3_aa: CASTRPGPSEETQYF
cdr3_nt: TGTGCCAGCACCAGACCGGGCCCCTCGGAAGAGACCCAGTACTTC

j_call: TRBJ2-2
clone_size: .
d_call: TRBD2
v_call: TRBV4-3
cdr3_length: 14
cdr3_aa: CASRPGLNTGELFF
cdr3_nt: TGCGCCAGCCGACCGGGACTAAACACCGGGGAGCTGTTTTTT

j_call: TRBJ2-7
clone_size: .
d_call: .
v_call: TRBV6-1
cdr3_length: 13
cdr3_aa: CASSDKVLYEQYF
cdr3_nt: TGTGCCAGCAGTGATAAGGTCCTCTACGAGCAGTACTTC

j_call: TRBJ2-1
clone_size: .
d_call: .
v_call: TRBV5-1
cdr3_length: 14
cdr3_aa: CASSLSAPYNEQFF
cdr3_nt: TGCGCCAGCAGCTTGTCTGCTCCTTACAATGAGCAGTTCTTC

j_call: TRBJ1-5
clone_size: many
d_call: .
v_call: TRBV28
cdr3_length: 14
cdr3_aa: CASSSRTGNQPQHF
cdr3_nt: TGTGCCAGCAGTTCTCGTACAGGGAATCAGCCCCAGCATTTT

j_call: TRBJ1-2
clone_size: .
d_call: .
v_call: TRBV11-2
cdr3_length: 14
cdr3_aa: CASSLAFQQNGYTF
cdr3_nt: TGTGCCAGCAGCTTAGCTTTCCAGCAGAATGGCTACACCTTC

j_call: TRBJ2-2
clone_size: many
d_call: TRBD2
v_call: TRBV6-1
cdr3_length: 15
cdr3_aa: CASRLAGANTGELFF
cdr3_nt: TGTGCCAGCAGACTAGCGGGAGCGAACACCGGGGAGCTGTTTTTT

j_call: TRBJ1-2
clone_size: .
d_call: .
v_call: TRBV9
cdr3_length: 17
cdr3_aa: CASSGSTRDGQNYGYTF
cdr3_nt: TGTGCCAGCAGCGGATCCACCAGGGATGGGCAGAACTATGGCTACACCTTC

j_call: TRBJ2-1
clone_size: .
d_call: .
v_call: TRBV4-2
cdr3_length: 14
cdr3_aa: CASSHDLGMNEQFF
cdr3_nt: TGTGCCAGCAGCCACGATCTTGGGATGAATGAGCAGTTCTTC

j_call: TRBJ2-7
clone_size: .
d_call: TRBD1
v_call: TRBV14
cdr3_length: 15
cdr3_aa: CASSHLSRDSYEQYF
cdr3_nt: TGTGCCAGCAGCCATCTGAGCCGGGACAGCTACGAGCAGTACTTC

j_call: TRBJ2-1
clone_size: few
d_call: .
v_call: TRBV10-3
cdr3_length: 17
cdr3_aa: CAISNIAGERSIDEQFF
cdr3_nt: TGTGCCATCAGTAACATTGCAGGGGAAAGATCAATTGATGAGCAGTTCTTC

j_call: TRBJ2-3
clone_size: many
d_call: .
v_call: TRBV2
cdr3_length: 12
cdr3_aa: CASRDSTDTQYF
cdr3_nt: TGTGCCAGCCGGGACTCCACAGATACGCAGTATTTT

j_call: TRBJ2-7
clone_size: many
d_call: TRBD2
v_call: TRBV7-2
cdr3_length: 15
cdr3_aa: CASSSSSGTFYEQYF
cdr3_nt: TGTGCCAGCAGCTCCTCTAGCGGGACATTCTACGAGCAGTACTTC

j_call: TRBJ2-6
clone_size: .
d_call: TRBD1
v_call: TRBV6-9
cdr3_length: 15
cdr3_aa: CASVDRGSGANVLTF
cdr3_nt: TGTGCCAGCGTTGACAGGGGCTCTGGGGCCAACGTCCTGACTTTC

j_call: TRBJ1-4
clone_size: few
d_call: .
v_call: TRBV12-3/TRBV12-4
cdr3_length: 15
cdr3_aa: CASSRGPTYGEKLFF
cdr3_nt: TGTGCCAGCAGTCGGGGACCGACGTACGGTGAAAAACTGTTTTTT

j_call: TRBJ1-1
clone_size: many
d_call: .
v_call: TRBV7-2
cdr3_length: 14
cdr3_aa: CASSPRPGDTEAFF
cdr3_nt: TGTGCCAGCAGCCCTAGGCCGGGGGACACTGAAGCTTTCTTT

j_call: TRBJ2-4
clone_size: .
d_call: TRBD2
v_call: TRBV2
cdr3_length: 16
cdr3_aa: CASSELAGGLKNIQYF
cdr3_nt: TGTGCCAGCAGTGAACTAGCGGGAGGACTTAAAAACATTCAGTACTTC

j_call: TRBJ1-4
clone_size: many
d_call: .
v_call: TRBV3-1
cdr3_length: 14
cdr3_aa: CASSQGNVDEKLFF
cdr3_nt: TGTGCCAGCAGCCAAGGGAATGTGGATGAAAAACTGTTTTTT

j_call: TRBJ2-2
clone_size: few
d_call: .
v_call: TRBV24-1
cdr3_length: 12
cdr3_aa: CATQDNTGELFF
cdr3_nt: TGTGCCACCCAAGATAACACCGGGGAGCTGTTTTTT

j_call: TRBJ1-2
clone_size: .
d_call: .
v_call: TRBV20-1
cdr3_length: 15
cdr3_aa: CSARDWENTNYGYTF
cdr3_nt: TGCAGTGCTAGAGATTGGGAGAATACTAACTATGGCTACACCTTC

j_call: TRBJ2-3
clone_size: .
d_call: .
v_call: TRBV9
cdr3_length: 14
cdr3_aa: CASSVGGPYDTQYF
cdr3_nt: TGTGCCAGCAGCGTTGGGGGGCCTTACGATACGCAGTATTTT

j_call: TRBJ2-1
clone_size: .
d_call: TRBD2
v_call: TRBV3-1
cdr3_length: 17
cdr3_aa: CASSYGLAGGPYNEQFF
cdr3_nt: TGTGCCAGCAGCTATGGACTAGCGGGAGGACCCTACAATGAGCAGTTCTTC

j_call: TRBJ2-3
clone_size: .
d_call: TRBD1
v_call: TRBV6-1
cdr3_length: 14
cdr3_aa: CASSERGPTDTQYF
cdr3_nt: TGTGCCAGCAGTGAAAGGGGGCCCACAGATACGCAGTATTTT

j_call: TRBJ2-7
clone_size: few
d_call: .
v_call: TRBV6-5
cdr3_length: 14
cdr3_aa: CASSYTLEGNEQYF
cdr3_nt: TGTGCCAGCAGTTACACCCTCGAAGGGAACGAGCAGTACTTC

j_call: TRBJ2-7
clone_size: .
d_call: .
v_call: TRBV5-1
cdr3_length: 14
cdr3_aa: CASNLAASSYEQYF
cdr3_nt: TGTGCCAGCAACTTAGCGGCCAGCTCCTACGAGCAGTACTTC

j_call: TRBJ2-7
clone_size: many
d_call: TRBD2
v_call: TRBV5-1
cdr3_length: 15
cdr3_aa: CASSLGTSGTYEQYF
cdr3_nt: TGTGCCAGCAGCTTAGGGACTAGCGGGACCTACGAGCAGTACTTC

j_call: TRBJ1-4
clone_size: .
d_call: TRBD1
v_call: TRBV5-1
cdr3_length: 15
cdr3_aa: CASSIQGAANEKLFF
cdr3_nt: TGCGCCAGCAGCATTCAGGGGGCAGCTAATGAAAAACTGTTTTTT

j_call: TRBJ2-7
clone_size: .
d_call: .
v_call: TRBV10-3
cdr3_length: 17
cdr3_aa: CAISESSSGTHSYEQYF
cdr3_nt: TGTGCCATCAGTGAGTCCTCCTCCGGGACACACTCCTACGAGCAGTACTTC